This TCR beta chain stems from a study of sequential checkpoint blockade in melanoma. Study as a whole: Patients were randomized 1:1 to nivolumab-then-ipilimumab or ipilimumab-then-nivolumab first-line. After both sequences, patients received maintenance nivolumab.

Libraries were prepared by immunoSEQ multiplex PCR; TCRdb keeps only in-frame clonotypes and omits some of them. The sample shows roughly 30,000 clones, around 80% of them seen only once. Treatment given: randomized to nivolumab then ipilimumab (arm A) or the reverse (arm B). No patient had prior DNA-damaging chemotherapy. Live CD3+CD8+ CD19− CD56− cells were sorted from PBMCs. This CDR3 has 13 amino acids. Trimming left V 7 bases short and J 1 base short, with 10 bases between. The V gene's germline CDR1 is MNHEY and CDR2 SVGAGI. The sequences come from CD8+ T cells sorted from blood (inferred from file names), collected from a patient given nivolumab and ipilimumab in sequence. The V and J genes are TRBV6-5 and TRBJ1-1; D unclear. The TCR comes from a human donor with melanoma. The CDR3 reads CASIKGGNTEAFF. The CDR3 DNA sequence: TGTGCCAGCATCAAGGGAGGGAACACTGAAGCTTTCTTT.